This passage covers 18 T cell receptor beta chains from one sample sequenced in a study of cytomegalovirus exposure and HLA in healthy donors. The PCR ran on 60 Vbeta and 13 Jbeta primers. This table comes from immunoSEQ multiplex PCR, and its TCRdb copy is limited to in-frame clones, with some not included. The sample contains about 97,000 clones, about four fifths of which appear only once. The material sequenced was PBMCs. These TCRs come from a man in his forties or fifties in good health and CMV-seropositive.

This chain's CDR3 is CASSLFYRGLSNQPQHF. The DNA for the CDR3 is TGTGCCAGTAGTCTTTTTTACAGGGGGCTGAGCAATCAGCCCCAGCATTTT. J is TRBJ1-5 and V is TRBV19, with 9 bases lining up with TRBD1. Germline CDR1 reads LNHDA; CDR2 reads SQIVND (reference sequence). V lost 5 bases to trimming and J lost 1 base; unmatched junction nucleotides: 9. The CDR3 loop spans 17 amino acids.

V and J are TRBV5-1 and TRBJ2-3, with 10 bases matching TRBD2. The length of the CDR3 is 16 residues. In germline, CDR1 is SGHRS, CDR2 YFSETQ. The V gene end was trimmed by 0 bases and the J gene end by 2 bases; junction bases not matched to a gene: 3. CDR3 region: CASSLALAGFTDTQYF. The CDR3 nucleotides read TGCGCCAGCAGCTTGGCACTAGCGGGATTCACAGATACGCAGTATTTT.

This CDR3 is CASSPGTVYEQYF. The DNA for the CDR3 is TGTGCCAGCAGCCCCGGGACTGTCTACGAGCAGTACTTC. The J gene is TRBJ2-7, the V gene TRBV9; D is perhaps TRBD2 (6 bases). The CDR3 runs to 13 residues. CDR1 SGDLS and CDR2 YYNGEE come from the germline V gene. The V and J ends lost 4 bases and 3 bases respectively, with 11 bases between them.

The chain employs TRBV7-9 and TRBJ2-1; 7 bases agree with TRBD1. The J segment lost 7 bases and the V segment lost 4 bases, leaving 4 bases of the junction unmatched. The CDR3 totals 13 residues. Germline CDR1 and CDR2: SEHNR and FQNEAQ (reference sequence). CDR3 region: CASSWTGPNEQFF. Here the CDR3 DNA reads TGTGCCAGCAGCTGGACAGGACCAAATGAGCAGTTCTTC.

The sample holds a few counts of this clone. The chain uses TRBV7-9 and TRBJ1-5; tentatively, D is TRBD1 (5 bases). V was clipped by 1 base and J by 7 bases, with 11 bases between them. Germline lookup yields CDR1 SEHNR and CDR2 FQNEAQ (reference sequence). This CDR3 is 14 amino acids long. Here the CDR3 reads CASSLEIQGQPQHF. The CDR3 DNA follows: TGTGCCAGCAGCTTAGAAATCCAGGGCCAGCCCCAGCATTTT.

V is TRBV6-5 and J is TRBJ1-5; D is perhaps TRBD1 (5 bases). Germline values: CDR1 MNHEY, CDR2 SVGAGI. This CDR3 comprises 15 residues. V dropped 0 bases and J dropped 5 bases, with 11 bases sitting between them. The CDR3 nucleotides read TGTGCCAGCAGTTACTCGAGACAGCGTGATCAGCCCCAGCATTTT. As protein: CASSYSRQRDQPQHF.

The rearrangement links TRBV5-5 to TRBJ1-5; the D gene is possibly TRBD1 (6 bases). CDR1 is SGHKS, CDR2 YYEKEE, per germline (reference sequence). V shed 6 bases and J shed 2 bases, with 15 bases lying between them. The CDR3 loop spans 15 amino acids. In DNA, the CDR3 is TGTGCCAGCACCCCGGGACACACTCGCAATCAGCCCCAGCATTTT. Translated: CASTPGHTRNQPQHF.

Comments on this clone: At one end the junction does not follow the germline gene, possibly because of a read error. This chain uses TRBV7-9 with TRBJ2-2; 7 bases are a match to TRBD2. CDR3 length: 15 amino acids. Germline V gene lookup returns CDR1 SEHNR and CDR2 FQNEAQ (reference sequence). The chain's CDR3 is CSSSLGREGTGELFF. DNA of the CDR3: TGTTCCAGCAGCTTGGGCAGGGAGGGCACCGGGGAGCTGTTTTTT.

The CDR3 region is CAWSTGNPQPQHF. Written as DNA, the CDR3 is TGTGCCTGGAGTACAGGGAACCCTCAGCCCCAGCATTTT. The gene calls are TRBV30 and TRBJ1-5; D possibly corresponds to TRBD1 (6 bases). Germline CDR1 reads GTSNPN; CDR2 reads SVGIG (reference sequence). The CDR3 consists of 13 residues. The V gene lost 2 bases and the J gene lost 6 bases, with 11 bases spanning the gap.

The sample holds a few counts of this clone. The rearrangement joins TRBV11-2 to TRBJ2-1, with D possibly matching TRBD1 (6 bases). The CDR3 sequence is 15 residues long. Germline loops: CDR1 SGHAT, CDR2 FQNNGV. The germline V and J ends were trimmed by 6 bases and 3 bases, with 15 bases remaining between them. The CDR3 sequence is CASSRSGTNYNEQFF. The CDR3 coding sequence is TGTGCCAGCAGTCGTTCCGGGACAAACTACAATGAGCAGTTCTTC.

V gene TRBV5-1 combines with J gene TRBJ2-3; D perhaps matches TRBD2 (7 bases). Trimming removed 2 bases at V and 0 bases at J, with 16 bases between. Germline V lookup: CDR1 SGHRS, CDR2 YFSETQ. The CDR3 sequence is 17 residues long. This CDR3 is CASSFPRGGESTDTQYF. CDR3 sequence (DNA): TGCGCCAGCAGCTTCCCAAGGGGGGGAGAAAGCACAGATACGCAGTATTTT.

The J gene is TRBJ2-7, the V gene TRBV15; 11 nucleotides agree with TRBD2. Trimming cost V 0 bases and J 2 bases; bases outside gene matches: 3. The CDR3 spans 16 residues. Germline CDR1 LNHNV, CDR2 YYDKDF (reference sequence). The CDR3 here is CATSREVTSGAYEQYF. The CDR3, as DNA: TGTGCCACCAGCAGAGAGGTGACTAGCGGGGCCTACGAGCAGTACTTC. Full variable domain (remainder filled in from reference TRBV15 and TRBJ2-7): DAMVIQNPRYQVTQFGKPVTLSCSQTLNHNVMYWYQQKSSQAPKLLFHYYDKDFNNEADTPDNFQSRRPNTSFCFLDIRSPGLGDTAMYLCATSREVTSGAYEQYFGPGTRLTVT.

This sequence joins TRBV30 and TRBJ1-6, with D maybe TRBD1 (6 bases). The germline V gene has CDR1 GTSNPN and CDR2 SVGIG (reference sequence). Between the trimmed V and J ends, which lost 0 bases and 7 bases, there was a span of 13 bases. CDR3 length equals 15 residues. Written as DNA, the CDR3 is TGTGCCTGGAGTGTTACAGGGACGAGCAATTCACCCCTCCACTTT. Its translation is CAWSVTGTSNSPLHF.

The rearrangement links TRBV5-4 to TRBJ2-1; D is undetermined. There are 12 residues in the CDR3. The ends were cut back, 1 base at V and 10 bases at J, with 9 bases in the middle. In germline, CDR1 is SGHNT, CDR2 YYREEE (reference sequence). The CDR3 sequence is CASSLPLVEQFF. CDR3 DNA sequence: TGTGCCAGCAGCTTGCCCCTCGTGGAGCAGTTCTTC.

The rearrangement links TRBV6-1 to TRBJ2-2, with D possibly matching TRBD1 (5 bases). V lost 2 bases to trimming and J lost 2 bases, with 9 bases between them. The CDR3 length is 15 residues. Germline V lookup: CDR1 MNHNS, CDR2 SASEGT. Here the CDR3 reads CASSEPGFNTGELFF. DNA of the CDR3: TGTGCCAGCAGTGAACCAGGGTTTAACACCGGGGAGCTGTTTTTT.

This clone appeared once. The chain is built from TRBV5-8 and TRBJ1-1; tentatively, D is TRBD1 (5 bases). CDR1 and CDR2 from the germline V gene are SGHTS and YDEGEE. Trimming shortened V by 1 base and J by 3 bases, and 7 bases separated the two germline ends. There are 13 residues in the CDR3. In DNA form, the CDR3 reads TGTGCCAGCAGCTTGAGCAGGGACACTGAAGCTTTCTTT. Encoded protein: CASSLSRDTEAFF.

The genes are TRBV5-4 and TRBJ2-7, with 10 bases identical to TRBD2. This CDR3 is built from 17 residues. The germline V gene has CDR1 SGHNT and CDR2 YYREEE (reference sequence). The V segment lost 0 bases and the J segment 4 bases; nucleotides outside the gene matches: 10. The CDR3 here is CASSLAAGGLAVYEQYF. CDR3 bases: TGTGCCAGCAGCTTGGCGGCGGGCGGACTAGCGGTATACGAGCAGTACTTC.

The DNA of the CDR3 is TGTGCCAGCAGGCGAACAGAGAACACTGAAGCTTTCTTT. It yields the protein CASRRTENTEAFF. The J gene is TRBJ1-1, the V gene TRBV7-8; D remains unclear. V lost 6 bases to trimming and J lost 1 base, with 9 bases between them. The CDR3 totals 13 residues. Germline lookup yields CDR1 SGHVS and CDR2 FQNEAQ.